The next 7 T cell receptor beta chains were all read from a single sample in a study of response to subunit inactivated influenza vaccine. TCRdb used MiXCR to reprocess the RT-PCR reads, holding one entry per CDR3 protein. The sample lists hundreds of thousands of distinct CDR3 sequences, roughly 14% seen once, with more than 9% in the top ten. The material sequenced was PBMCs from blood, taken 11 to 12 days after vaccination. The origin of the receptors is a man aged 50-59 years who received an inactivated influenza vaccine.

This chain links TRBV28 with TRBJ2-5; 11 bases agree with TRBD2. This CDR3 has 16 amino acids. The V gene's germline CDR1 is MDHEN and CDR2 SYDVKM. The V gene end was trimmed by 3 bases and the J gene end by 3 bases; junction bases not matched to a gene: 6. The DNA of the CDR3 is TGTGCCAGCAGTTTGACACTAGCGGGAGTCAAAGAGACCCAGTACTTC. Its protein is CASSLTLAGVKETQYF.

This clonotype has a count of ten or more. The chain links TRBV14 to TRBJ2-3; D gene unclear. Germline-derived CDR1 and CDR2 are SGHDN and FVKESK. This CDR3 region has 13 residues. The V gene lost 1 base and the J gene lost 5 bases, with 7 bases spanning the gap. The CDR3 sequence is CASSQGTLDTQYF. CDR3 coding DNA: TGTGCCAGCAGCCAAGGGACCCTAGATACGCAGTATTTT.

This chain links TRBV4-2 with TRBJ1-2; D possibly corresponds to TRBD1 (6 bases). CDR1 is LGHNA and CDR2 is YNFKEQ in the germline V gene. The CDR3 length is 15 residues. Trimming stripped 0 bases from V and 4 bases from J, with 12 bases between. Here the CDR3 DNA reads TGTGCCAGCAGCCAAGATCGGGCAGGGGCCTATGGCTACACCTTC. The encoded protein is CASSQDRAGAYGYTF.

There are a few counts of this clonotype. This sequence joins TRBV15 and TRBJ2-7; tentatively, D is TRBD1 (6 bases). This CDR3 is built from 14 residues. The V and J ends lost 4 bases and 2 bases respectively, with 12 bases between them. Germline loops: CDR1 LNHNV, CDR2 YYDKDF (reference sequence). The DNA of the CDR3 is TGTGCCACCAGCATGAACAGGGTTACCTACGAGCAGTACTTC. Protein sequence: CATSMNRVTYEQYF.

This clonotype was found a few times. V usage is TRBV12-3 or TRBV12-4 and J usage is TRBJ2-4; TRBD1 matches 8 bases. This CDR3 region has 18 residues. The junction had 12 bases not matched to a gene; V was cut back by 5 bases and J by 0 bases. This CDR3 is CASSPPTRRGRAKNIQYF. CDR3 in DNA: TGTGCCAGCAGTCCACCCACGCGCAGGGGGCGAGCCAAAAACATTCAGTACTTC.

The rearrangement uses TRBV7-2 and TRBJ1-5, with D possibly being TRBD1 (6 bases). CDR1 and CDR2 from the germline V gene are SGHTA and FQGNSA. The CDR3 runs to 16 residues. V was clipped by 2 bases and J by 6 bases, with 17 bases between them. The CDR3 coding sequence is TGTGCCAGCAGCTTAAACCAGGGGTCGGGTAGTCAGCCCCAGCATTTT. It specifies CASSLNQGSGSQPQHF.

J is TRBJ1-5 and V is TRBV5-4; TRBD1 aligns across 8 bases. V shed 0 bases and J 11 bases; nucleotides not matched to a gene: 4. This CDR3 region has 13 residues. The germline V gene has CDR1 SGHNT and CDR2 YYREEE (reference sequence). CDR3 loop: CASSLGEQGAQHF. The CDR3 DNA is TGTGCCAGCAGCTTGGGGGAACAGGGGGCCCAGCATTTT.